What follows describes a single T cell receptor beta chain. No cognate antigen has been identified for it. Base-call qualities are not available, and no considerably larger clone is one nucleotide away. Taken from cysteine to phenylalanine, the CDR3 has 14 residues. The kept DNA is CDR3 alone, 42 bases in frame from the first base. The germline V gene (reference sequence) specifies MNHEY as CDR1 and SMNVEV as CDR2. Trimming at the junction amounts to 7 bases on V and 0 bases on J, and the germline ends lie 12 bases apart. The sample's time point, from its label and the paper: baseline before first vaccination. Taken with the paper, the label for treatment or condition translates to: meningococcal conjugate vaccine given as trial control. Vaccinee samples were obtained from the UK trials COV001 and COV002, which included a single-blind randomized controlled phase 2/3 trial of AZD1222 (ChAdOx1 nCoV-19) in healthy adults. For TCRbeta chain sequencing, PBMC samples were collected from trial participants at day 0 and at day 28 after the second dose.

This sample was included in a study of T cell responses to AZD1222 COVID-19 vaccine (dated by TCRdb to the early 2020s). For the wider study: A total of 240 or so trial participants underwent TCR sequencing, of whom about 210 had received two doses of AZD1222 and some 26 had received two doses of the MenACWY control vaccine. Trial participants were enrolled by age into 18-55, 56-69 and 70-plus year subgroups, with around 150, 28 and 57 TCR-sequenced participants respectively.

Paper-wide results and their limitations: Participants were mostly white British and included more females than males, and it was suggested by the authors that clonal diversity may have been underestimated. A significant rise in spike-specific TCR breadth and depth was observed after two AZD1222 doses relative to day 0 and relative to MenACWY recipients. The whole spike protein was spanned by vaccine-associated CD4 TCRs, and dominant responses were seen in regions 160-218 and 743-854. Reportedly, almost half of the unique spike-specific TCRs recognized epitopes lying outside the regions that are mutated in the B.1.351 and B.1.1.7 variants. No day 14 peak-response samples were available, so repertoires were characterized only after the peak T cell response. Conclusions about previously exposed vaccinees were limited because only a handful of AZD1222 recipients were SARS-CoV-2 seropositive at baseline. The 56-69-year group was small, and its depth increase did not reach significance, likely because of low power.

The CDR3 regions of human TCRbeta chains were analyzed by immunosequencing. As for how the authors treated the data: TCRs in the repertoires were compared against a reference library of SARS-CoV-2-specific TCRs that had been generated with the MIRA antigen-specificity platform. Breadth meant the fraction of unique TCRs that were SARS-CoV-2-associated, whereas depth meant the fraction of total T cells that were SARS-CoV-2-associated. Using the MIRA data, each spike-specific TCR was mapped to the spike region that the TCR reacts to and placed in a CD4 or CD8 class. Log10-transformed breadth and depth values were compared by one-way ANOVA with Sidak's multiple comparisons tests. Imported from immuneACCESS, the table was reduced by TCRdb to in-frame sequences with V and J called. These copies leave out some clones; in studies compared against another copy, an unresolved V gene accounts for under half, and the cause of the remainder is not known. V and J calls and clone size come straight from that table; D and trimming were deduced from the DNA. This sample is represented by 80,000 or so clones; 75% to 95% of them were singletons. 4.5% to 5.5% of the sample goes to the ten largest clones.

The sample in question was peripheral blood, obtained on day 0 of MenACWY control vaccination. The sequence was obtained from an adult in good health. The rearranged chain carries TRBV27 and TRBJ1-1; the D gene is possibly TRBD1, with 6 bases matching. The DNA is as follows: TGTGCCAGCAAGACCCAGGGGATGAACACTGAAGCTTTCTTT. Its amino acids are CASKTQGMNTEAFF.